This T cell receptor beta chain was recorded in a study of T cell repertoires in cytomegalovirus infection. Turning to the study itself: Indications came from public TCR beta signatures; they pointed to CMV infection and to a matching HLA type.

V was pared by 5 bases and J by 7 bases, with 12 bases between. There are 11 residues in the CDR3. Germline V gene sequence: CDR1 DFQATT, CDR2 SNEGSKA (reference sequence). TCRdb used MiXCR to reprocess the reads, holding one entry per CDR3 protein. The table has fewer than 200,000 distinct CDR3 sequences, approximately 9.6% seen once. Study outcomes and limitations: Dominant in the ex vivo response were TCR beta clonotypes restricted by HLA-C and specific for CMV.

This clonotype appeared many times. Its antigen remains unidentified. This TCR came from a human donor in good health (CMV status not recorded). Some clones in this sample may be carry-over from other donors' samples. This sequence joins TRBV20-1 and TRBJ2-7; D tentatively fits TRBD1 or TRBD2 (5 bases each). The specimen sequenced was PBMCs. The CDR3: CSAGTPGEQYF. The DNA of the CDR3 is TGCAGTGCTGGGACCCCGGGGGAGCAGTACTTC.